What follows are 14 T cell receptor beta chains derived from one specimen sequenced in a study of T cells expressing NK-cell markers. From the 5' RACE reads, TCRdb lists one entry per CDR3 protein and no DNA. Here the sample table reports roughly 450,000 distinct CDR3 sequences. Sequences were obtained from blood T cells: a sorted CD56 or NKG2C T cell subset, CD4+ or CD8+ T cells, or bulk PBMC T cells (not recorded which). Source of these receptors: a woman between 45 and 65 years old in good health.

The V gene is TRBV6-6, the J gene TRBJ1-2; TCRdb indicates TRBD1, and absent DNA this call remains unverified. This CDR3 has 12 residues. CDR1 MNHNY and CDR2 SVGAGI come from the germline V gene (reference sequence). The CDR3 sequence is CASRTGTASYTF.

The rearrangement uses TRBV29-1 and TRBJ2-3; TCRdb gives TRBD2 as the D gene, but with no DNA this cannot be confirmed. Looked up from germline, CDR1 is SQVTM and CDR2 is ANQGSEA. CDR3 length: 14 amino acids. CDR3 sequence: CSAGRAGGTDTQYF.

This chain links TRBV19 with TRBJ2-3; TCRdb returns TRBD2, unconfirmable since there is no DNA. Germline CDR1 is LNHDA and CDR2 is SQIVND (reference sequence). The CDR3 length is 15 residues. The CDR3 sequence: CASSITSGHIDTQYF.

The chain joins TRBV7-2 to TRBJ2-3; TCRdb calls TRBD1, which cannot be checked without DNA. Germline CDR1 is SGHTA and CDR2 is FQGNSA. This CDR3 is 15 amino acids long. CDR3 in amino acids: CASSLEGRAPDTQYF.

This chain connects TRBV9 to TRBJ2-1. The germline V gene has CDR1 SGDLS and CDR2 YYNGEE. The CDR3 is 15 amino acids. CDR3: CASSVDAGAYNEQFF.

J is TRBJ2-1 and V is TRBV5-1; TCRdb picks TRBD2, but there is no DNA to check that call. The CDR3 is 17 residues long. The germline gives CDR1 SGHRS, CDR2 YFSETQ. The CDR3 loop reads CASSWGLAGGRLDEQFF.

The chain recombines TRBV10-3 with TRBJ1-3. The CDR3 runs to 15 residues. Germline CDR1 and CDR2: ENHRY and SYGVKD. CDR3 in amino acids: CAISDSQASGNTIYF.

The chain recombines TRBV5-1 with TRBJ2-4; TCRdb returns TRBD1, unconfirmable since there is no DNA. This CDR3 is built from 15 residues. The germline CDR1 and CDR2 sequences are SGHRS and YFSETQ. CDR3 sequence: CASSLDQGTKNIQYF.

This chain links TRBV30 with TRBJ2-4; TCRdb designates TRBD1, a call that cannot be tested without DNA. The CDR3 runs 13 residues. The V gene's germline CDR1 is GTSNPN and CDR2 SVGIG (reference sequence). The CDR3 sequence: CAWSPDNKNIQYF.

This chain's CDR3 is CASSPDRLRTSDTQYF. This chain connects TRBV4-2 to TRBJ2-3. The CDR3 extends over 16 amino acids. Per the germline V gene, CDR1 is LGHNA and CDR2 is YNFKEQ.

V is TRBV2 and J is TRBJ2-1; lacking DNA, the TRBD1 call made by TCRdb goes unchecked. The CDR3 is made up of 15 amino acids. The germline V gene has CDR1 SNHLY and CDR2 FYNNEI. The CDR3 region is CASSGTDRGGDEQFF.

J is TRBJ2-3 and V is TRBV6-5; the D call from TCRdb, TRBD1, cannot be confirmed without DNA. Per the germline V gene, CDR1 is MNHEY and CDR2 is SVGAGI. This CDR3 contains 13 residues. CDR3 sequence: CASGRQGLDTQYF.

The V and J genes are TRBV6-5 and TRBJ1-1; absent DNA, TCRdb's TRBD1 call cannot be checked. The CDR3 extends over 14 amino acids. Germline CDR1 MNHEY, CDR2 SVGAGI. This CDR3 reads CASSYSTGATEAFF.

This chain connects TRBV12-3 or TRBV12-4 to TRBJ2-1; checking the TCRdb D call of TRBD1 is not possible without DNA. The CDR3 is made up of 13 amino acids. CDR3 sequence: CASTLGHGGKQFF.